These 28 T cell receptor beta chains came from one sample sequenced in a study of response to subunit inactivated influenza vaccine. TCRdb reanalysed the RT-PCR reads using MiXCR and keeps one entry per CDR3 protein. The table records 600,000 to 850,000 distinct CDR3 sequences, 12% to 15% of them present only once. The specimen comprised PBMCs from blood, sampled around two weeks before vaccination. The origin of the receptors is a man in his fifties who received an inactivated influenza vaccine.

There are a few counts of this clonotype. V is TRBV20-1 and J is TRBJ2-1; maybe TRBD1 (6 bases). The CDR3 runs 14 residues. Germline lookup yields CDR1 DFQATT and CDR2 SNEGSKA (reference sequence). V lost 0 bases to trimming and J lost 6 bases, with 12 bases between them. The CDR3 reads CSAREWTVTNEQFF. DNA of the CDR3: TGCAGTGCTAGAGAATGGACAGTGACCAATGAGCAGTTCTTC.

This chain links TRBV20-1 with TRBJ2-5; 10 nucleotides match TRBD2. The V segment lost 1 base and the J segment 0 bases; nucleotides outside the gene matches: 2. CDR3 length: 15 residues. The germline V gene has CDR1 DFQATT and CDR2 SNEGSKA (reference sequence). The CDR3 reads CSARASGGYQETQYF. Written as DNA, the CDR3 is TGCAGTGCTAGAGCTAGCGGGGGCTACCAAGAGACCCAGTACTTC.

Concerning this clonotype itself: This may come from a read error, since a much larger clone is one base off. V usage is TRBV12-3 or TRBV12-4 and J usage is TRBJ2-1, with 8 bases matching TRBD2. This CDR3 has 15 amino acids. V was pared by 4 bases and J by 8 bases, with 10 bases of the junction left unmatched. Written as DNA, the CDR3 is TGTGCCAGCAGTTCAGTAGCGGGAAGCAAGGATGAGCAGTTCTTC. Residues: CASSSVAGSKDEQFF.

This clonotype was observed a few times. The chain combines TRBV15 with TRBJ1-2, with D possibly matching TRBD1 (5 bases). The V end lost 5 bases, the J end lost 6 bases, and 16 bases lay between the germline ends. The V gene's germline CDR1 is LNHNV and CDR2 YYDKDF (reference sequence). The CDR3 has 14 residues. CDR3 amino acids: CATSSRQGMNGYTF. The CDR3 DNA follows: TGTGCCACCAGCTCCCGCCAGGGTATGAATGGCTACACCTTC.

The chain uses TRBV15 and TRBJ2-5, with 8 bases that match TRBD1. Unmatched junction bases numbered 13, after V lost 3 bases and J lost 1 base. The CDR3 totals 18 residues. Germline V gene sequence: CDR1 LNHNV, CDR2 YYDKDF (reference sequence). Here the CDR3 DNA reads TGTGCCACCAGCAGGGCCCCCAGGGGGCGTTTCGGCCAAGAGACCCAGTACTTC. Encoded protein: CATSRAPRGRFGQETQYF.

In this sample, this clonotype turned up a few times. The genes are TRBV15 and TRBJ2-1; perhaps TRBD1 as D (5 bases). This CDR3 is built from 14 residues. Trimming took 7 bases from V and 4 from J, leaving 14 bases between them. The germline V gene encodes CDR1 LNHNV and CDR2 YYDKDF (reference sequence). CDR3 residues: CATKPGQGYNEQFF. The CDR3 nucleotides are TGTGCCACCAAACCTGGGCAGGGTTACAATGAGCAGTTCTTC.

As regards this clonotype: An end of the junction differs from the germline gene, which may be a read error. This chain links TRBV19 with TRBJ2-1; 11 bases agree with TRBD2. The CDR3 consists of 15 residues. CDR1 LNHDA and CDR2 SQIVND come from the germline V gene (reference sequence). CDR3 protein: CASSLAGGSYNEQSF. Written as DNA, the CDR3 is TGTGCCAGTAGCCTAGCGGGAGGTTCCTACAATGAGCAGTCCTTC. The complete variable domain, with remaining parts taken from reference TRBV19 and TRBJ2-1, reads DGGITQSPKYLFRKEGQNVTLSCEQNLNHDAMYWYRQDPGQGLRLIYYSQIVNDFQKGDIAEGYSVSREKKESFPLTVTSAQKNPTAFYLCASSLAGGSYNEQSFGPGTRLTVL.

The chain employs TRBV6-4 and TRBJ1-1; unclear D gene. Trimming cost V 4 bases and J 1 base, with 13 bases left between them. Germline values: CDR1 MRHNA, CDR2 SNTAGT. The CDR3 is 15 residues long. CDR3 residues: CASSAELTGNTEAFF. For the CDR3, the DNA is TGTGCCAGCAGTGCCGAACTTACTGGGAACACTGAAGCTTTCTTT.

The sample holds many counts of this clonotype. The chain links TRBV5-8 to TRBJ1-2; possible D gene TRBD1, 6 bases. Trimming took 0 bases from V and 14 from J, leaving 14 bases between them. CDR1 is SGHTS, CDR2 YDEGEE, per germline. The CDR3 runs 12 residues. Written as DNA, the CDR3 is TGTGCCAGCAGCTTGGTAGCGGGACAAGGGACCTTC. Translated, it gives CASSLVAGQGTF.

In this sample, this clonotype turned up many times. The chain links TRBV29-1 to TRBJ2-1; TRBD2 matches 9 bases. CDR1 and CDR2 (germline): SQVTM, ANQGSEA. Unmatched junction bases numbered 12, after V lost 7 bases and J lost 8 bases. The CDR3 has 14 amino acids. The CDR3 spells CSAWVLAGGHEQFF. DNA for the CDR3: TGCAGCGCTTGGGTACTAGCGGGTGGGCATGAGCAGTTCTTC.

The CDR3 loop is CASSSTTGDVYEQYF. The CDR3 DNA reads as TGTGCCAGCAGCTCCACGACAGGGGACGTCTACGAGCAGTACTTC. The chain carries TRBV7-2 and TRBJ2-7; 8 bases fit TRBD1. CDR3 length: 15 amino acids. The germline gives CDR1 SGHTA, CDR2 FQGNSA. J was trimmed by 3 bases and V by 4 bases; bases with no gene match: 8.

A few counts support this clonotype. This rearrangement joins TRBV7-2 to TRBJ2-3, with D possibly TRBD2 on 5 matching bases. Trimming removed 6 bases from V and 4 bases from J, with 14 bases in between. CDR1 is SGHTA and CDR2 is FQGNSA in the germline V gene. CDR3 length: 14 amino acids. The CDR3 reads CASRPGGVADTQYF. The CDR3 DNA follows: TGTGCCAGCAGGCCAGGAGGTGTTGCAGATACGCAGTATTTT. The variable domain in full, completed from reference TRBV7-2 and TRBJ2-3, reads GAGVSQSPSNKVTEKGKDVELRCDPISGHTALYWYRQSLGQGLEFLIYFQGNSAPDKSGLPSDRFSAERTGGSVSTLTIQRTQQEDSAVYLCASRPGGVADTQYFGPGTRLTVL.

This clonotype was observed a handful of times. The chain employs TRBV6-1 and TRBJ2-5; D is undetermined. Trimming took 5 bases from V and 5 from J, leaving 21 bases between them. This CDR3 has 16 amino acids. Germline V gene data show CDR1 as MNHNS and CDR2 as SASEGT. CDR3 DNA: TGTGCCAGCAGTAGAATGACATCTGGAGTGGGGGAGACCCAGTACTTC. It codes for CASSRMTSGVGETQYF.

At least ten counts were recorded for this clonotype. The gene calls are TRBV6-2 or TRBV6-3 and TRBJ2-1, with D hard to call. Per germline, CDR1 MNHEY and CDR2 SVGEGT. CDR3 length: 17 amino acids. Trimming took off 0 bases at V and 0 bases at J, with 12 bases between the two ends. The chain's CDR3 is CASSYSSLADSYNEQFF. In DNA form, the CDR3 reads TGTGCCAGCAGTTACTCTTCCTTGGCGGACTCCTACAATGAGCAGTTCTTC.

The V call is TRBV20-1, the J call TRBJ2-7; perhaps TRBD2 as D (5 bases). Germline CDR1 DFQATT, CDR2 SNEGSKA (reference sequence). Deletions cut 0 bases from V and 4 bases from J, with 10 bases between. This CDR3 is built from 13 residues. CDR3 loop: CSARDFGVYEQYF. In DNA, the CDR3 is TGCAGTGCTAGAGATTTCGGGGTTTACGAGCAGTACTTC.

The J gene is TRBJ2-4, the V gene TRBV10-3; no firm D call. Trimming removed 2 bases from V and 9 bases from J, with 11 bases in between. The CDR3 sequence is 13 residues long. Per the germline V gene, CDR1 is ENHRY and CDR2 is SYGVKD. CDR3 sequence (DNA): TGTGCCATCAGTGAGGTACAAATGAGCATTCAGTACTTC. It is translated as CAISEVQMSIQYF.

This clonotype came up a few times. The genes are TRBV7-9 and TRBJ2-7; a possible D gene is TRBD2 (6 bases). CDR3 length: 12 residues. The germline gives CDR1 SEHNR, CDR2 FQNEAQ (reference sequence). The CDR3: CASGRVSYEQYF. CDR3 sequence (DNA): TGTGCGAGCGGGCGGGTCTCCTACGAGCAGTACTTC. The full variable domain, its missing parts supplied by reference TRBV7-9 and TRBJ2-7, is DTGVSQNPRHKITKRGQNVTFRCDPISEHNRLYWYRQTLGQGPEFLTYFQNEAQLEKSRLLSDRFSAERPKGSFSTLEIQRTEQGDSAMYLCASGRVSYEQYFGPGTRLTVT.

CDR3 bases: TGTGCCAGCAGCTTCCACCGGGACATACAAGAGACCCAGTACTTC. This codes for CASSFHRDIQETQYF. The chain uses TRBV7-2 and TRBJ2-5; D is possibly TRBD1 (6 bases). Between the trimmed V and J ends, which lost 3 bases and 2 bases, there was a span of 13 bases. Germline V gene sequence: CDR1 SGHTA, CDR2 FQGNSA. The CDR3 is 15 amino acids.

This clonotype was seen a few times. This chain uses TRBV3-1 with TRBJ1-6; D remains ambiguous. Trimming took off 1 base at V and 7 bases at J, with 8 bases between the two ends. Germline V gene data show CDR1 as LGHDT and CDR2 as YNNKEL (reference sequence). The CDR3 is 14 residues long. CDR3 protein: CASSQGVGNSPLHF. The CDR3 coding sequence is TGTGCCAGCAGCCAAGGAGTAGGGAATTCACCCCTCCACTTT.

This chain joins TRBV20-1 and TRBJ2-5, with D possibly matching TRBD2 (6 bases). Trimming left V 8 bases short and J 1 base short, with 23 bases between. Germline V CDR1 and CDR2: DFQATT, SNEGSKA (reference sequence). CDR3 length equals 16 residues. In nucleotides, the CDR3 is TGCAGTCCCACGAGTCTAAAGCGGGCCTCCCAAGAGACCCAGTACTTC. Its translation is CSPTSLKRASQETQYF.

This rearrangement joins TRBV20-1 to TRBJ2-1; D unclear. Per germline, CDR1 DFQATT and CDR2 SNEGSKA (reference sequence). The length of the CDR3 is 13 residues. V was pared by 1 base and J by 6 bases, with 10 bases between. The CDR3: CSARVWEFNEQFF. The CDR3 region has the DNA TGCAGTGCTAGAGTCTGGGAATTCAATGAGCAGTTCTTC.

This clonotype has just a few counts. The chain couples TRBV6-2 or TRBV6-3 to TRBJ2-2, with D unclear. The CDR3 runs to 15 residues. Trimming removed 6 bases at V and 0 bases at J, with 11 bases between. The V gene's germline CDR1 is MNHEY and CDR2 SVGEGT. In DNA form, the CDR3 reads TGTGCCAGCAGCACCAGGATATCGAACACCGGGGAGCTGTTTTTT. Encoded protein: CASSTRISNTGELFF.

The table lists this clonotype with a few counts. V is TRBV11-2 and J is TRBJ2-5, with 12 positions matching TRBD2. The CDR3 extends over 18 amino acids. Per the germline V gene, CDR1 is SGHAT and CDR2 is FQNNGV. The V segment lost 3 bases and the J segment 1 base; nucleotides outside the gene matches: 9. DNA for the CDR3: TGTGCCAGCAGCTTTTTTCCTAGCGGGAGGGGCCGCCAAGAGACCCAGTACTTC. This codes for CASSFFPSGRGRQETQYF.

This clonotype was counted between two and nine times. The CDR3 sequence: CASSHDRAPAGNTEAFF. The CDR3 region has the DNA TGTGCCAGCAGCCATGACAGGGCGCCTGCGGGGAACACTGAAGCTTTCTTT. The J gene is TRBJ1-1, the V gene TRBV12-3 or TRBV12-4, with 7 bases that match TRBD1. CDR3 length equals 17 residues. The V gene end was trimmed by 6 bases and the J gene end by 1 base; junction bases not matched to a gene: 14.

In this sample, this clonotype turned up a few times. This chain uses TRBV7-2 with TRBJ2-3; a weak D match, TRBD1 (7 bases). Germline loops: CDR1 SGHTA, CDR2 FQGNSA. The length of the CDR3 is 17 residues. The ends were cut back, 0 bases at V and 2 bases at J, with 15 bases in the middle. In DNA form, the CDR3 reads TGTGCCAGCAGCTTAGCTGGGGCAGGGGGGTACACAGATACGCAGTATTTT. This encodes CASSLAGAGGYTDTQYF.

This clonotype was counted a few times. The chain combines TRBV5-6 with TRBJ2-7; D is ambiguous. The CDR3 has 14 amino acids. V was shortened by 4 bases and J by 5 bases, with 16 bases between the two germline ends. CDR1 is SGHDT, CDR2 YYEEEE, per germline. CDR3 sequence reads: CASSGPSRSHEQYF. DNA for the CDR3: TGTGCCAGCAGCGGTCCTTCCAGGTCCCACGAGCAGTACTTC. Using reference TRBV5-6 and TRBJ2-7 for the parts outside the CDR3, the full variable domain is DAGVTQSPTHLIKTRGQQVTLRCSPKSGHDTVSWYQQALGQGPQFIFQYYEEEERQRGNFPDRFSGHQFPNYSSELNVNALLLGDSALYLCASSGPSRSHEQYFGPGTRLTVT.

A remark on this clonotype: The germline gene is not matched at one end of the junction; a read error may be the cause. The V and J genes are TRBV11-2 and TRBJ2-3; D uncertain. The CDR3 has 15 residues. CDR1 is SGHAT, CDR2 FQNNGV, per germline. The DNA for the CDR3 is TGTGCCACCAGCTTATCCTACAGAATGACAGATACGCAGTATTTT. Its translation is CATSLSYRMTDTQYF.

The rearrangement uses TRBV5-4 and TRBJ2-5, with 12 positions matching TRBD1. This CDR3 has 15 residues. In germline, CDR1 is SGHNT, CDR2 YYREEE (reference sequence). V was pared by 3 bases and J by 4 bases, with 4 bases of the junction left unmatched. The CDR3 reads CASSWGQGASETQYF. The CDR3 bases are TGTGCCAGCAGCTGGGGACAGGGGGCGTCAGAGACCCAGTACTTC.